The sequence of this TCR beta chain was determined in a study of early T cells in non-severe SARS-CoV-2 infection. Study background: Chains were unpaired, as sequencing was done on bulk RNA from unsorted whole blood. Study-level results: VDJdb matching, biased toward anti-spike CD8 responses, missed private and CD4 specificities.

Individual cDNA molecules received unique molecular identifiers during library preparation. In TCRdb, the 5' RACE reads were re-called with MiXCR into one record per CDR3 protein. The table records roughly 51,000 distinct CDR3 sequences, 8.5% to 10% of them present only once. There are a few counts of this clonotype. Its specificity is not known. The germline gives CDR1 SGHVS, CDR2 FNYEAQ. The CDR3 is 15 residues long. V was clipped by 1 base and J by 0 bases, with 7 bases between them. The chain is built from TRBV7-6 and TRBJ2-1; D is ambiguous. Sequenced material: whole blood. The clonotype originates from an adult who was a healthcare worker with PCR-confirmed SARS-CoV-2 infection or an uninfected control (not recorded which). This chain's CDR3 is CASSLGSSSYNEQFF. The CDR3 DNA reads TGTGCCAGCAGCTTAGGATCGAGCTCCTACAATGAGCAGTTCTTC.